Listed here are 30 T cell receptor beta chains from one sample, sequenced in a study of T cell repertoires in cytomegalovirus infection. TCRdb called the reads again in MiXCR, with one record for every CDR3 protein. The table includes around 270,000 distinct CDR3 sequences, around 9% detected once. Sequenced input: PBMCs. These receptors all stem from a human donor in good health (CMV status not recorded). Some clones in this sample may be carry-over from other donors' samples.

This clonotype was seen only a few times. The rearrangement joins TRBV28 to TRBJ2-2, with TRBD2 matching over 8 bases. The CDR3 has 16 amino acids. With 6 bases clipped from V and 8 bases from J, the junction kept 14 bases outside the gene matches. Germline CDR1 and CDR2: MDHEN and SYDVKM. The CDR3 sequence is CASSVPHPPSGGELFF. CDR3 DNA: TGTGCCAGCAGCGTCCCCCACCCTCCTAGCGGGGGGGAGCTGTTTTTT.

This clonotype was detected ten times or more. The V gene is TRBV24-1, the J gene TRBJ2-1, with TRBD2 identical over 10 bases. The CDR3 runs to 16 residues. V gave up 0 bases and J gave up 6 bases; unmatched junction bases: 4. Germline values: CDR1 KGHDR, CDR2 SFDVKD. This CDR3 reads CATSDLQPSGGNEQFF. The DNA for the CDR3 is TGTGCCACCAGTGATTTGCAGCCTAGCGGGGGCAATGAGCAGTTCTTC.

The sample holds a few counts of this clonotype. The chain has TRBV11-2 and TRBJ2-1; D possibly matches TRBD1 or TRBD2 (5 bases each). CDR3 length equals 15 residues. Germline CDR1 and CDR2: SGHAT and FQNNGV. Trimming removed 1 base at V and 6 bases at J, with 13 bases between. CDR3 DNA sequence: TGTGCCAGCAGCTTAGCCACTACTAGGGGCAATGAGCAGTTCTTC. Translated: CASSLATTRGNEQFF. Variable domain in full (rest from reference TRBV11-2 and TRBJ2-1): EAGVAQSPRYKIIEKRQSVAFWCNPISGHATLYWYQQILGQGPKLLIQFQNNGVVDDSQLPKDRFSAERLKGVDSTLKIQPAKLEDSAVYLCASSLATTRGNEQFFGPGTRLTVL.

This clonotype was counted at least ten times. CDR3 DNA sequence: TGTGCCAGCAGTTTATCCCCAGGACTAGCGGGAGGAAGCTCCTACGAGCAGTACTTC. Its translation is CASSLSPGLAGGSSYEQYF. The J gene is TRBJ2-7, the V gene TRBV12-3 or TRBV12-4, with 14 bases that match TRBD2. The CDR3 extends over 19 amino acids. Germline trimming cut 2 bases from V and 0 bases from J; bases unmatched to any gene: 9.

This clonotype was detected only a few times. The chain has TRBV6-2 or TRBV6-3 and TRBJ2-7; possibly TRBD1 for D (5 bases). Germline V gene data show CDR1 as MNHEY and CDR2 as SVGEGT. The CDR3 loop spans 12 amino acids. V lost 5 bases and J 6 bases, leaving 11 bases between the germline ends. As DNA, the CDR3 is TGTGCCAGCAGTCAGGGCGGTTTCGAGCAGTACTTC. The encoded protein is CASSQGGFEQYF.

This clonotype occurred many times. This chain joins TRBV19 and TRBJ2-5; TRBD1 or TRBD2 may be the D gene (5 bases each). The germline gives CDR1 LNHDA, CDR2 SQIVND (reference sequence). With 5 bases removed from V and 2 bases from J, the gap between germline ends came to 18 bases. This CDR3 comprises 16 residues. This chain's CDR3 is CASSLNAGTRQETQYF. CDR3 DNA: TGTGCCAGTAGTCTAAACGCCGGGACGAGACAAGAGACCCAGTACTTC.

The chain employs TRBV5-1 and TRBJ2-4; no clear D gene. This CDR3 has 15 residues. From germline, CDR1 is SGHRS and CDR2 YFSETQ. V lost 4 bases, J lost 0 bases, and 11 bases lay in between. CDR3 protein: CASSPDPIAKNIQYF. The CDR3 region has the DNA TGCGCCAGCAGCCCGGATCCGATAGCCAAAAACATTCAGTACTTC.

V gene TRBV28 combines with J gene TRBJ2-7; D ambiguous. The germline V and J ends were trimmed by 10 bases and 4 bases, with 8 bases remaining between them. Germline CDR1 is MDHEN and CDR2 is SYDVKM. This CDR3 is 10 amino acids long. CDR3 coding DNA: TGTGCCACGGCAGAATACGAGCAGTACTTC. Protein product: CATAEYEQYF. Supplemented by reference TRBV28 and TRBJ2-7, the full variable domain reads DVKVTQSSRYLVKRTGEKVFLECVQDMDHENMFWYRQDPGLGLRLIYFSYDVKMKEKGDIPEGYSVSREKKERFSLILESASTNQTSMYLCATAEYEQYFGPGTRLTVT.

The chain has TRBV28 and TRBJ2-7; TRBD2 matches at 8 bases. The CDR3 is 15 residues long. Germline values: CDR1 MDHEN, CDR2 SYDVKM. The V and J ends lost 5 bases and 1 base, in that order; junction bases with no gene match: 7. This CDR3 reads CASSPRGGFSYEQYF. As DNA, the CDR3 is TGTGCCAGCAGTCCACGGGGGGGCTTTTCCTACGAGCAGTACTTC.

This clonotype came up many times. The chain has TRBV12-5 and TRBJ2-5, with 8 bases identical to TRBD1. V was pared by 1 base and J by 5 bases, with 9 bases of the junction left unmatched. Germline CDR1 LGHNT, CDR2 FRNRAP. The CDR3 is made up of 16 amino acids. CDR3 amino acids: CASGLARNRGSETQYF. As DNA, the CDR3 is TGTGCTAGTGGTTTGGCCCGCAACAGGGGGTCGGAGACCCAGTACTTC.

The V gene is TRBV6-2 or TRBV6-3, the J gene TRBJ1-2; D is uncertain. Germline CDR1 is MNHEY and CDR2 is SVGEGT. The CDR3 is 14 residues long. V was clipped by 4 bases and J by 8 bases, with 17 bases between them. DNA for the CDR3: TGTGCCAGCAGTTCGACCGGCTCGTCGGGAGGCTACACCTTC. Residues: CASSSTGSSGGYTF.

The chain combines TRBV29-1 with TRBJ1-2, with unresolved D. V lost 4 bases and J lost 0, with 9 bases in between. This CDR3 is built from 13 residues. The germline CDR1 and CDR2 sequences are SQVTM and ANQGSEA. The CDR3 here is CSVAEYSNYGYTF. For the CDR3, the DNA is TGCAGCGTTGCAGAGTACTCTAACTATGGCTACACCTTC.

At least ten counts were recorded for this clonotype. The chain combines TRBV12-3 or TRBV12-4 with TRBJ1-2, with D tentatively TRBD1 (6 bases). V lost 6 bases, J lost 8 bases, and 16 bases lay in between. This CDR3 region has 13 residues. The CDR3 bases are TGTGCCAGCAGGCCTGGGGGCAGGGCCGGCTACACCTTC. Its protein product is CASRPGGRAGYTF.

This clonotype came up many times. The chain has TRBV14 and TRBJ2-3, with TRBD2 matching 8 bases. Unmatched junction bases numbered 6, after V lost 2 bases and J lost 5 bases. Germline V lookup: CDR1 SGHDN, CDR2 FVKESK. The CDR3 runs to 15 residues. The chain's CDR3 is CASSQSSGSIDTQYF. In nucleotides, the CDR3 is TGTGCCAGCAGCCAATCCAGCGGGAGTATAGATACGCAGTATTTT.

There are a few counts of this clonotype. The gene calls are TRBV28 and TRBJ1-5; no definite D call. V was trimmed by 4 bases and J by 1 base, leaving 17 bases between them. CDR1 is MDHEN, CDR2 SYDVKM, per germline. There are 17 residues in the CDR3. The CDR3 loop reads CASSSTGPFTSNQPQHF. CDR3 bases: TGTGCCAGCAGTTCAACCGGACCCTTCACGAGCAATCAGCCCCAGCATTTT.

The table lists this clonotype with a few counts. This sequence joins TRBV7-9 and TRBJ1-6, with TRBD1 as a possible D gene (5 bases). Germline lookup yields CDR1 SEHNR and CDR2 FQNEAQ (reference sequence). The CDR3 is made up of 12 amino acids. V lost 5 bases and J 11 bases, leaving 10 bases between the germline ends. Written as DNA, the CDR3 is TGTGCCAGCAGCCTCAGGGATCCACCCCTCCACTTT. Amino acid sequence: CASSLRDPPLHF.

This clonotype turned up a few times. The CDR3 is CASSAGGRNNSPLHF. For the CDR3, the DNA is TGTGCCAGCAGCGCTGGGGGTAGAAATAATTCACCCCTCCACTTT. The chain employs TRBV9 and TRBJ1-6; D perhaps matches TRBD1 (5 bases). The ends were cut back, 3 bases at V and 5 bases at J, with 12 bases in the middle. The CDR3 loop spans 15 amino acids. Germline assignment: CDR1 SGDLS and CDR2 YYNGEE.

The CDR3 DNA sequence: TGCAGTGCCCAAGCCGGCGGGAGGTTATACGAGCAGTACTTC. Protein: CSAQAGGRLYEQYF. V gene TRBV20-1 combines with J gene TRBJ2-7; 8 bases map to TRBD2. CDR3 length: 14 residues. With V trimmed by 6 bases and J by 4 bases, 11 bases remained unmatched. Looked up from germline, CDR1 is DFQATT and CDR2 is SNEGSKA (reference sequence).

The V gene is TRBV20-1, the J gene TRBJ2-1; 9 bases are shared with TRBD2. This CDR3 comprises 14 residues. The germline V gene encodes CDR1 DFQATT and CDR2 SNEGSKA (reference sequence). The junction had 7 bases not matched to a gene; V was cut back by 3 bases and J by 7 bases. DNA of the CDR3: TGCAGTGCTAGGGCTCCGGGACTAGCAAATGAGCAGTTCTTC. Translated: CSARAPGLANEQFF.

This clonotype has at least ten counts. The chain recombines TRBV7-2 with TRBJ2-3; 10 nucleotides align to TRBD2. V lost 5 bases, J lost 0 bases, and 5 bases stayed unmatched. CDR3 length: 16 amino acids. The germline CDR1 and CDR2 sequences are SGHTA and FQGNSA. For the CDR3, the DNA is TGTGCCAGCAGCCCGACTAGCGGGCTCAGCACAGATACGCAGTATTTT. Translation: CASSPTSGLSTDTQYF.

This clonotype was seen a handful of times. The chain couples TRBV7-2 to TRBJ2-5, with 7 bases lining up with TRBD1. CDR1 is SGHTA, CDR2 FQGNSA, per germline. This CDR3 contains 15 residues. Losses at the gene ends were 1 base for V and 4 bases for J; bases not matched to a gene: 6. The CDR3 is CASSLDRGNAETQYF. In nucleotides, the CDR3 is TGTGCCAGCAGCTTAGACAGGGGTAATGCAGAGACCCAGTACTTC.

The CDR3 bases are TGCAGTGCTGGCCGGGACAGGACTAACTATGGCTACACCTTC. This translates into CSAGRDRTNYGYTF. The gene calls are TRBV20-1 and TRBJ1-2, with 8 nucleotides matching TRBD1. J was trimmed by 0 bases and V by 5 bases; bases with no gene match: 5. Germline assignment: CDR1 DFQATT and CDR2 SNEGSKA (reference sequence). There are 14 residues in the CDR3.

This sequence joins TRBV12-3 or TRBV12-4 and TRBJ1-1, with TRBD1 as a possible D gene (6 bases). The CDR3 length is 19 residues. V lost 5 bases, J lost 5 bases, and 30 bases lay in between. The CDR3 DNA reads as TGTGCCAGCAGTCCACCATTCGTATTCCCAGGGGCGATTCATACTGAAGCTTTCTTT. Encoded protein: CASSPPFVFPGAIHTEAFF.

This clonotype was counted many times. The genes are TRBV5-6 and TRBJ2-2; 10 positions match TRBD1. V lost 4 bases, J lost 2 bases, and 5 bases stayed unmatched. The CDR3 loop spans 16 amino acids. Germline-derived CDR1 and CDR2 are SGHDT and YYEEEE. CDR3 coding DNA: TGTGCCAGCAGCCCGGGGACAGGGGTCAACACCGGGGAGCTGTTTTTT. This gives the protein CASSPGTGVNTGELFF.

Note on this clonotype: It may be a read error: a sequence one base away is much more abundant. The V and J genes are TRBV28 and TRBJ2-3; 10 nucleotides agree with TRBD2. From germline, CDR1 is MDHEN and CDR2 SYDVKM. Trimming cost V 5 bases and J 5 bases; bases outside gene matches: 16. This CDR3 spans 18 amino acids. The CDR3 DNA follows: TGTGCCAGCAGTCCCTCAAACCAAGCGGGGGGGCTCGGAGATACGCAGTATTTT. Residues: CASSPSNQAGGLGDTQYF.

In regard to this clonotype: This sequence may be a read error, since a much larger clone differs from it by one base. The V call is TRBV20-1, the J call TRBJ2-7; no definite D call. Germline assignment: CDR1 DFQATT and CDR2 SNEGSKA (reference sequence). The CDR3 totals 12 residues. DNA for the CDR3: TGCAGTGCTAGAGATCACCTTTACGAGCGGTACTTC. Protein product: CSARDHLYERYF.

This clonotype has more than one count but fewer than ten. V is TRBV6-2 or TRBV6-3 and J is TRBJ1-1; D is possibly TRBD1 (5 bases). V lost 4 bases and J lost 2, with 8 bases in between. This CDR3 is built from 13 residues. Germline loops: CDR1 MNHEY, CDR2 SVGEGT. CDR3 amino acids: CASSFGDNTEAFF. The CDR3, as DNA: TGTGCCAGCAGTTTTGGGGACAACACTGAAGCTTTCTTT.

At least ten counts were recorded for this clonotype. The CDR3 reads CASSLFSHQPQHF. The CDR3, as DNA: TGTGCCAGCAGCTTATTTTCGCATCAGCCCCAGCATTTT. The rearrangement links TRBV7-2 to TRBJ1-5; no firm D call. CDR3 size: 13 residues. CDR1 SGHTA and CDR2 FQGNSA come from the germline V gene. V was trimmed by 2 bases and J by 5 bases, leaving 7 bases between them.

In nucleotides, the CDR3 is TGTGCCAGTCCAGGGAAGAACACCGGGGAGCTGTTTTTT. Amino acid sequence: CASPGKNTGELFF. The chain carries TRBV19 and TRBJ2-2; a weak D match, TRBD1 (5 bases). The CDR3 runs to 13 residues. Between the trimmed V and J ends, which lost 8 bases and 1 base, there was a span of 8 bases. Germline values: CDR1 LNHDA, CDR2 SQIVND (reference sequence). The full variable domain, completed using reference TRBV19 and TRBJ2-2, is DGGITQSPKYLFRKEGQNVTLSCEQNLNHDAMYWYRQDPGQGLRLIYYSQIVNDFQKGDIAEGYSVSREKKESFPLTVTSAQKNPTAFYLCASPGKNTGELFFGEGSRLTVL.

This clonotype has only a few counts. J is TRBJ1-5 and V is TRBV27; the D is unclear. V shed 6 bases and J shed 1 base, with 16 bases lying between them. The CDR3 consists of 16 residues. Germline V gene sequence: CDR1 MNHEY, CDR2 SMNVEV (reference sequence). The CDR3 DNA reads TGTGCCAGCAGCCCCCTTTCCGTTGACAGCAATCAGCCCCAGCATTTT. Residues: CASSPLSVDSNQPQHF.